These 31 T cell receptor beta chains originate from one sample sequenced in a study of blood T cells in healthy people across ages. With a J-beta primer mix and a sample-barcoded 5' primer, a second PCR ran about 7 to 12 cycles. TCRdb reanalysed the 5' RACE reads using MiXCR and keeps one entry per CDR3 protein. The sample contains approximately 700,000 distinct CDR3 sequences, approximately 31% of which appear only once. The source material was blood. These receptors came from a woman older than 75 in good health.

This clonotype was observed a few times. A much larger clone differs by one base, so this may be a read error. The chain links TRBV28 to TRBJ2-3, with TRBD1 identical over 9 bases. CDR3 length: 16 residues. From germline, CDR1 is MDHEN and CDR2 SYDVKM. The CDR3 reads CASSQPGQGPTGTQYF. The CDR3 bases are TGTGCCAGCAGCCAACCGGGACAGGGTCCCACAGGTACGCAGTATTTT.

This clonotype was seen more than once but under ten times. V is TRBV20-1 and J is TRBJ1-6; D ambiguous. CDR3 length: 13 residues. CDR1 DFQATT and CDR2 SNEGSKA come from the germline V gene (reference sequence). V lost 6 bases and J lost 7, with 13 bases in between. In DNA form, the CDR3 reads TGCAGTGCCCCCCCGGAGGCGAATTCACCCCTCCACTTT. Residues: CSAPPEANSPLHF.

This clonotype was counted at least ten times. V usage is TRBV20-1 and J usage is TRBJ2-7, with a tentative D call TRBD2 (6 bases). V dropped 6 bases and J dropped 3 bases, with 18 bases sitting between them. Germline V lookup: CDR1 DFQATT, CDR2 SNEGSKA (reference sequence). CDR3 length: 14 residues. CDR3 in amino acids: CSAARRGGNYEQYF. In nucleotides, the CDR3 is TGCAGTGCGGCCCGGCGGGGCGGAAACTACGAGCAGTACTTC.

This clonotype was detected once. Without the conserved terminal phenylalanine or tryptophan, this CDR3 likely stems from a read error. The rearrangement links TRBV20-1 to TRBJ2-5; D perhaps matches TRBD2 (6 bases). Trimming took off 6 bases at V and 4 bases at J, with 21 bases between the two ends. Germline CDR1 and CDR2: DFQATT and SNEGSKA (reference sequence). The CDR3 is 15 amino acids. The CDR3 loop reads CSAQRASETGETQYS. CDR3 coding DNA: TGCAGTGCGCAACGGGCTAGCGAGACTGGAGAGACCCAGTACTCC.

Concerning this clonotype itself: This may come from a read error, since a much larger clone is one base off. The rearrangement uses TRBV6-2 or TRBV6-3 and TRBJ2-3, with 13 bases aligning to TRBD2. The CDR3 spans 19 residues. Germline V CDR1 and CDR2: MNHEY, SVGEGT. The CDR3: CASSYPLGLAGPNTDAQYF. The CDR3 DNA sequence: TGTGCCAGCAGTTACCCGCTGGGACTAGCGGGGCCAAACACAGATGCGCAGTATTTT.

There are many counts of this clonotype. The chain combines TRBV12-3 or TRBV12-4 with TRBJ2-7; D may be TRBD1 or TRBD2 (5 bases each). Deletions cut 4 bases from V and 0 bases from J, with 13 bases between. The CDR3 contains 15 residues. The CDR3 loop reads CASSYRDPGSYEQYF. The CDR3 DNA sequence: TGTGCCAGCAGTTACCGGGACCCCGGCTCCTACGAGCAGTACTTC.

A remark on this clonotype: A much larger clone sits a single nucleotide away, making a read error possible. The rearrangement links TRBV20-1 to TRBJ1-1, with TRBD1 as a possible D gene (5 bases). This CDR3 is 12 amino acids long. Looked up from germline, CDR1 is DFQATT and CDR2 is SNEGSKA (reference sequence). CDR3 bases: TGCAGGGCCATGGGACCTCAGACTGAAGCTTTCTTT. Protein product: CRAMGPQTEAFF.

The chain couples TRBV5-1 to TRBJ2-7, with D maybe TRBD2 (6 bases). Germline V gene data show CDR1 as SGHRS and CDR2 as YFSETQ. Trimming left V 2 bases short and J 2 bases short, with 17 bases between. The CDR3 is 16 amino acids. The CDR3 sequence is CASSFSIGGPTYEQYF. The CDR3 nucleotides are TGCGCCAGCAGCTTTTCTATTGGAGGGCCGACCTACGAGCAGTACTTC.

In this sample, this clonotype turned up many times. The chain combines TRBV30 with TRBJ2-7; D possibly corresponds to TRBD1 (5 bases). CDR3 length: 13 amino acids. Germline V gene sequence: CDR1 GTSNPN, CDR2 SVGIG (reference sequence). Trimming cost V 4 bases and J 4 bases, with 14 bases left between them. The CDR3 sequence is CAWTAGWAYEQYF. The CDR3 nucleotides are TGTGCCTGGACGGCAGGGTGGGCATACGAGCAGTACTTC.

The chain couples TRBV6-2 or TRBV6-3 to TRBJ2-5; 10 bases are a match to TRBD1. CDR1 and CDR2 from the germline V gene are MNHEY and SVGEGT. V was clipped by 0 bases and J by 5 bases; unmatched bases: 6. This CDR3 region has 16 residues. This CDR3 reads CASSYSLLTGGETQYF. For the CDR3, the DNA is TGTGCCAGCAGTTACTCGTTATTGACAGGGGGCGAGACCCAGTACTTC.

This clonotype was recorded at least ten times. The genes are TRBV7-9 and TRBJ1-2, with TRBD1 matching 8 bases. V dropped 2 bases and J dropped 5; count of bases not matched to a gene: 10. Germline assignment: CDR1 SEHNR and CDR2 FQNEAQ (reference sequence). The CDR3 is 16 residues long. In nucleotides, the CDR3 is TGTGCCAGCAGCTTACCGAGGCAGGGGGCGCGATATGGCTACACCTTC. As protein: CASSLPRQGARYGYTF.

The sample holds many counts of this clonotype. This chain links TRBV20-1 with TRBJ1-5; 8 nucleotides match TRBD1. The CDR3 has 16 amino acids. Germline V CDR1 and CDR2: DFQATT, SNEGSKA (reference sequence). Trimming cost V 3 bases and J 0 bases; bases outside gene matches: 7. CDR3 in DNA: TGCAGTGCTAGGGGACAGGTGATGTATAGCAATCAGCCCCAGCATTTT. This translates into CSARGQVMYSNQPQHF.

This clonotype was seen a few times. J is TRBJ1-5 and V is TRBV7-6; 12 bases fit TRBD1. Unmatched junction bases numbered 7, after V lost 5 bases and J lost 2 bases. Germline V gene sequence: CDR1 SGHVS, CDR2 FNYEAQ. The CDR3 consists of 17 residues. DNA of the CDR3: TGTGCCAGCAGCATCGGGACAGGGGGCTGGGGCAATCAGCCCCAGCATTTT. Encoded protein: CASSIGTGGWGNQPQHF.

This clonotype was counted between two and nine times. The chain links TRBV10-3 to TRBJ1-6; TRBD1 is a possible D gene (5 bases). Trimming removed 6 bases from V and 5 bases from J, with 8 bases in between. The CDR3 is 13 amino acids. Germline assignment: CDR1 ENHRY and CDR2 SYGVKD. CDR3 protein: CAIRRDDNSPLHF. In nucleotides, the CDR3 is TGTGCCATCAGACGGGACGATAATTCACCCCTCCACTTT.

This clonotype was seen at least ten times. The chain carries TRBV7-6 and TRBJ2-3; tentative D call: TRBD2 (6 bases). The germline V gene has CDR1 SGHVS and CDR2 FNYEAQ. This CDR3 is built from 14 residues. V was clipped by 6 bases and J by 2 bases, with 12 bases between them. CDR3: CASRYGGNTDTQYF. The CDR3 DNA is TGTGCCAGCAGATACGGGGGAAACACAGATACGCAGTATTTT.

This clonotype has only a few counts. V gene TRBV5-5 combines with J gene TRBJ1-5; TRBD1 matches 9 bases. The CDR3 extends over 14 amino acids. From germline, CDR1 is SGHKS and CDR2 YYEKEE (reference sequence). V dropped 4 bases and J dropped 6; count of bases not matched to a gene: 5. In DNA, the CDR3 is TGTGCCAGCAGCCCGGGACAGGGAAGTCAGCCCCAGCATTTT. Translation: CASSPGQGSQPQHF. The variable domain in full, completed from reference TRBV5-5 and TRBJ1-5, reads DAGVTQSPTHLIKTRGQQVTLRCSPISGHKSVSWYQQVLGQGPQFIFQYYEKEERGRGNFPDRFSARQFPNYSSELNVNALLLGDSALYLCASSPGQGSQPQHFGDGTRLSIL.

With respect to this clonotype: This may arise from a read error, as a much more abundant clone is one base away. Written as DNA, the CDR3 is TGTGCCAGCAGCCAGATGGGGGCCGCCGGGGAGACCCAGTGCTTC. Protein sequence: CASSQMGAAGETQCF. This chain links TRBV11-2 with TRBJ2-5, with D maybe TRBD1 (6 bases). The CDR3 spans 15 residues. Germline lookup yields CDR1 SGHAT and CDR2 FQNNGV.

V and J are TRBV5-4 and TRBJ2-3; 8 positions match TRBD2. The CDR3 extends over 15 amino acids. Per the germline V gene, CDR1 is SGHNT and CDR2 is YYREEE (reference sequence). With V trimmed by 4 bases and J by 1 base, 5 bases remained unmatched. Written as DNA, the CDR3 is TGTGCCAGCAGCGTCCGAGCGGGGGGCACAGATACGCAGTATTTT. Its translation is CASSVRAGGTDTQYF.

The V and J genes are TRBV28 and TRBJ1-5; 8 bases are shared with TRBD1. The CDR3 sequence is 15 residues long. Trimming cost V 5 bases and J 6 bases; bases outside gene matches: 9. The germline gives CDR1 MDHEN, CDR2 SYDVKM. CDR3 sequence: CASSLGQGRVQPQHF. The CDR3 coding sequence is TGTGCCAGCAGTCTCGGACAGGGAAGGGTTCAGCCCCAGCATTTT.

Many counts were recorded for this clonotype. This rearrangement joins TRBV7-8 to TRBJ2-7; D might be TRBD1 (6 bases). The CDR3 contains 15 residues. V was trimmed by 3 bases and J by 7 bases, leaving 19 bases between them. CDR1 is SGHVS, CDR2 FQNEAQ, per germline. This CDR3 is CASSFTGLGQDEQYF. The CDR3 DNA is TGTGCCAGCAGCTTTACAGGGTTGGGGCAAGATGAGCAGTACTTC.

The chain recombines TRBV30 with TRBJ2-7; no clear D gene. This CDR3 is built from 13 residues. Germline V gene data show CDR1 as GTSNPN and CDR2 as SVGIG (reference sequence). Trimming shortened V by 3 bases and J by 2 bases, and 11 bases separated the two germline ends. CDR3 in amino acids: CAWSAGRTYEQYF. The CDR3 region has the DNA TGTGCCTGGAGCGCAGGACGAACCTACGAGCAGTACTTC. Full variable domain (outside the CDR3, taken from reference TRBV30 and TRBJ2-7): SQTIHQWPATLVQPVGSPLSLECTVEGTSNPNLYWYRQAAGRGLQLLFYSVGIGQISSEVPQNLSASRPQDRQFILSSKKLLLSDSGFYLCAWSAGRTYEQYFGPGTRLTVT.

Concerning this clonotype itself: The junction and the germline gene differ at one end; a read error may be behind it. This chain uses TRBV3-1 with TRBJ2-2; TRBD1 is a possible D gene (5 bases). The germline gives CDR1 LGHDT, CDR2 YNNKEL (reference sequence). CDR3 length: 14 residues. The CDR3, as DNA: TGCGCCAGCAGCCAAGACGGCAGGGCCGGGGAGCTGTTTTTT. Residues: CASSQDGRAGELFF. The full variable domain, rest sourced from reference TRBV3-1 and TRBJ2-2, is DTAVSQTPKYLVTQMGNDKSIKCEQNLGHDTMYWYKQDSKKFLKIMFSYNNKELIINETVPNRFSPKSPDKAHLNLHINSLELGDSAVYFCASSQDGRAGELFFGEGSRLTVL.

In this sample, this clonotype turned up a few times. Given a much more abundant clone one base away, this may be a read error. V is TRBV11-2 and J is TRBJ2-7; D gene uncertain. The V and J ends lost 2 bases and 0 bases respectively, with 8 bases between them. CDR3 size: 14 residues. Germline values: CDR1 SGHAT, CDR2 FQNNGV. The CDR3 region is CASSLRRASYEQYF. CDR3 DNA: TGTGCCAGCAGCTTAAGACGGGCCTCCTACGAGCAGTACTTC.

In this sample, this clonotype turned up a few times. This chain links TRBV27 with TRBJ1-2, with unresolved D. V lost 5 bases and J 4 bases, leaving 17 bases between the germline ends. Germline lookup yields CDR1 MNHEY and CDR2 SMNVEV (reference sequence). This CDR3 comprises 15 residues. CDR3 DNA sequence: TGTGCCAGCAGTCCTCGGCGCGGGCGCACCTATGGCTACACCTTC. It codes for CASSPRRGRTYGYTF.

This clonotype was counted many times. The CDR3 region has the DNA TGCGCCAGCAGCTTGGGAGGGGCGAACACAGATACGCAGTATTTT. The encoded protein is CASSLGGANTDTQYF. The chain uses TRBV5-1 and TRBJ2-3; D may be TRBD1 or TRBD2 (5 bases each). Germline CDR1 and CDR2: SGHRS and YFSETQ. V gave up 0 bases and J gave up 2 bases, with 10 bases separating them. This CDR3 comprises 15 residues.

The genes are TRBV20-1 and TRBJ2-1; D perhaps matches TRBD2 (7 bases). Deletions cut 2 bases from V and 7 bases from J, with 18 bases between. The CDR3 contains 15 residues. CDR1 DFQATT and CDR2 SNEGSKA come from the germline V gene (reference sequence). Written as DNA, the CDR3 is TGCAGTGCTAGAAACGGCGGGGGCTTCTCAAATGAGCAGTTCTTC. It is translated as CSARNGGGFSNEQFF.

This clonotype was observed at least ten times. The chain combines TRBV7-9 with TRBJ1-2; weak D call: TRBD1 (5 bases). Germline values: CDR1 SEHNR, CDR2 FQNEAQ (reference sequence). This CDR3 comprises 15 residues. V dropped 5 bases and J dropped 3 bases, with 16 bases sitting between them. The CDR3 reads CASSGGGRPDYGYTF. The CDR3 nucleotides are TGTGCCAGCAGCGGGGGTGGGCGGCCCGACTATGGCTACACCTTC.

The CDR3 protein is CASSPLRGGYEQYF. CDR3 DNA sequence: TGTGCCAGCAGCCCGCTTCGGGGAGGCTACGAGCAGTACTTC. The chain combines TRBV11-2 with TRBJ2-7; possible D gene TRBD2, 6 bases. The germline V and J ends were trimmed by 5 bases and 3 bases, with 14 bases remaining between them. The CDR3 consists of 14 residues. Per the germline V gene, CDR1 is SGHAT and CDR2 is FQNNGV.

This clonotype has at least ten counts. The chain carries TRBV20-1 and TRBJ1-5, with 7 bases matching TRBD1. This CDR3 has 14 residues. Germline V CDR1 and CDR2: DFQATT, SNEGSKA (reference sequence). Germline trimming cut 5 bases from V and 3 bases from J; bases unmatched to any gene: 7. As DNA, the CDR3 is TGCAGTGCTTACGAGGGACAGTCCAATCAGCCCCAGCATTTT. Translating it yields CSAYEGQSNQPQHF.

This clonotype came up many times. The chain couples TRBV7-9 to TRBJ2-1; 12 bases align to TRBD2. In germline, CDR1 is SEHNR, CDR2 FQNEAQ (reference sequence). The V and J ends lost 7 bases and 6 bases, in that order; junction bases with no gene match: 7. The CDR3 runs to 15 residues. This CDR3 is CASIVSSGGGNEQFF. The CDR3 DNA reads as TGTGCCAGCATCGTCTCTAGCGGGGGGGGCAATGAGCAGTTCTTC.

Points on this clonotype: A read error may explain this, as a much larger clone is one base away. The chain recombines TRBV6-1 with TRBJ2-3, with D perhaps TRBD1 (6 bases). This CDR3 is built from 16 residues. Germline V gives CDR1 MNHNS, CDR2 SASEGT. Trimming shortened V by 5 bases and J by 0 bases, and 15 bases separated the two germline ends. The CDR3 is CASSPRTEVSTDTQYF. The CDR3 DNA reads TGTGCCAGCAGTCCCCGGACAGAGGTAAGCACAGATACGCAGTATTTT.